These 5 T cell receptor beta chains were sequenced from one sample in a study of cytomegalovirus exposure and HLA in healthy donors. The PCR made use of 60 Vbeta and 13 Jbeta primers. This table comes from immunoSEQ multiplex PCR, and its TCRdb copy is limited to in-frame clones, with some not included. The sample data list more than 100,000 clones. The source material was PBMCs. These receptors were collected from a man aged 40-55 years in good health and CMV-seronegative.

The chain recombines TRBV2 with TRBJ2-1; TRBD2 matches at 13 bases. V was clipped by 6 bases and J by 5 bases; unmatched bases: 10. Germline assignment: CDR1 SNHLY and CDR2 FYNNEI. The CDR3 consists of 17 residues. CDR3 protein: CASSPGLAGEQNNEQFF. The CDR3 DNA follows: TGTGCCAGCAGCCCAGGACTAGCGGGGGAGCAAAACAATGAGCAGTTCTTC.

The chain links TRBV19 to TRBJ1-6; D remains ambiguous. Per the germline V gene, CDR1 is LNHDA and CDR2 is SQIVND (reference sequence). The CDR3 has 16 amino acids. The V end was cut by 10 bases, the J end by 6 bases, with 22 bases between. The CDR3 sequence is CATSLASSGGNSPLHF. In DNA, the CDR3 is TGTGCCACATCCCTGGCCAGCTCTGGAGGTAATTCACCCCTCCACTTT.

The chain recombines TRBV28 with TRBJ1-2; D is undetermined. There are 13 residues in the CDR3. Germline V gene sequence: CDR1 MDHEN, CDR2 SYDVKM. V was pared by 3 bases and J by 2 bases, with 7 bases between. Here the CDR3 DNA reads TGTGCCAGCAGTTTGGGCAGAAACTATGGCTACACCTTC. Its translation: CASSLGRNYGYTF.

This rearrangement joins TRBV4-3 to TRBJ2-7, with TRBD1 identical over 7 bases. V was pared by 3 bases and J by 5 bases, with 10 bases of the junction left unmatched. The CDR3 spans 15 residues. From germline, CDR1 is LGHNA and CDR2 YSLEER. CDR3 sequence: CASSQATGKVHEQYF. In nucleotides, the CDR3 is TGCGCCAGCAGCCAGGCGACAGGGAAAGTCCACGAGCAGTACTTC.

The J gene is TRBJ2-3, the V gene TRBV28; 8 bases map to TRBD2. After removal of 4 bases from V and 5 bases from J, the junction contained 11 bases not matched to a gene. The CDR3 has 16 amino acids. Germline V gives CDR1 MDHEN, CDR2 SYDVKM. CDR3 nucleotide sequence: TGTGCCAGCAGTTCCCCGGGACTAGGATCGGGAGATACGCAGTATTTT. Translating gives CASSSPGLGSGDTQYF.